The 2 T cell receptor beta chains below come from one sample, sequenced in a study of T cells in Graves' hyperthyroidism and ophthalmopathy. Researchers amplified the TCR beta CDR3 regions from RNA transcripts. The HTBI primer set served for first-round RT-PCR of the TCR CDR3. TCRdb reprocessed the multiplex PCR reads with MiXCR, giving one entry per CDR3 protein. Among hundreds of thousands of distinct CDR3 sequences listed, roughly 13% were seen once. The sequenced material came from blood. The receptor set was obtained from a woman in her forties with Graves' ophthalmopathy.

In its sample, this clonotype was seen many times. The chain has TRBV20-1 and TRBJ2-1; 12 nucleotides agree with TRBD2. The CDR3 runs to 16 residues. V was clipped by 0 bases and J by 8 bases; unmatched bases: 8. CDR1 DFQATT and CDR2 SNEGSKA come from the germline V gene (reference sequence). The CDR3 reads CSARDLRTSGKDEQFF. For the CDR3, the DNA is TGCAGTGCTAGAGATCTTCGGACTAGCGGGAAGGATGAGCAGTTCTTC.

In this sample, this clonotype turned up many times. The DNA of the CDR3 is TGTGCCAGCAGTCAACAGGGCCTCCGGCAGTTCTTC. Its translation is CASSQQGLRQFF. The chain uses TRBV6-1 and TRBJ2-1; D perhaps matches TRBD1 (6 bases). Germline V lookup: CDR1 MNHNS, CDR2 SASEGT. V dropped 5 bases and J dropped 12 bases, with 14 bases sitting between them. The CDR3 has 12 amino acids.